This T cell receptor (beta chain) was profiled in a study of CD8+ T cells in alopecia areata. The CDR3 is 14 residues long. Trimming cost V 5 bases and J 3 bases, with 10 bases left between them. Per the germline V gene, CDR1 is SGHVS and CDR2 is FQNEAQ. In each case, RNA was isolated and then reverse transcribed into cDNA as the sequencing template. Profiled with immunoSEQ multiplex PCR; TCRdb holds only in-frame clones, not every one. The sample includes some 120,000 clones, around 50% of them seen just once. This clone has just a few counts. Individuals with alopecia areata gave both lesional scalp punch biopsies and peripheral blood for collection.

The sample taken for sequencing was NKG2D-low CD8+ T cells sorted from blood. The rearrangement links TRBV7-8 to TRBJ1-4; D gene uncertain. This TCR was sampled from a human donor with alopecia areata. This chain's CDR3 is CASSPFGPNEKLFF. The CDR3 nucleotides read TGTGCCAGCAGCCCCTTCGGGCCTAATGAAAAACTGTTTTTT.